The 10 T cell receptor beta chains below come from one sample, sequenced in a study of regulatory T cells in long-lasting Graves disease. To make TCR beta libraries, researchers used iRepertoire HTBI primers and Arm-PCR of CDR3 regions. TCRdb re-analysed the multiplex PCR reads in MiXCR, keeping a single row per CDR3 protein. The sample lists around 300,000 distinct CDR3 sequences, 22% occurring once. Time point noted: persistent/refractory GD, antithyroid drugs over 5 years with positive TRAb. RNA isolated from PBMCs was used to make the TCR library. Sequenced material: peripheral blood mononuclear cells (PBMCs), taken when the disease was refractory, from a patient treated with antithyroid drugs. The origin of the receptors is a female donor with Graves disease.

This clonotype has only a few counts. The chain has TRBV20-1 and TRBJ2-1, with D uncertain. Germline V lookup: CDR1 DFQATT, CDR2 SNEGSKA (reference sequence). V dropped 3 bases and J dropped 7 bases, with 13 bases sitting between them. The CDR3 sequence is 13 residues long. CDR3 nucleotide sequence: TGCAGTGCTAGCAACCCCAACGGTAATGAGCAGTTCTTC. Translation: CSASNPNGNEQFF.

For this clonotype: One junction end does not reproduce the germline sequence, and a read error may be involved. The chain carries TRBV19 and TRBJ2-5; D gene ambiguous. Germline CDR1 reads LNHDA; CDR2 reads SQIVND (reference sequence). The CDR3 sequence is 14 residues long. CDR3 nucleotide sequence: TGTGCCAGTAGTATTGGACGCCTCCAAGAGACCCAGTGCTTC. Translated: CASSIGRLQETQCF. Looking up the rest from reference TRBV19 and TRBJ2-5 gives the full variable domain: DGGITQSPKYLFRKEGQNVTLSCEQNLNHDAMYWYRQDPGQGLRLIYYSQIVNDFQKGDIAEGYSVSREKKESFPLTVTSAQKNPTAFYLCASSIGRLQETQCFGPGTRLLVL.

The rearrangement joins TRBV28 to TRBJ2-5, with D possibly being TRBD1 or TRBD2 (6 bases each). Between the trimmed V and J ends, which lost 7 bases and 3 bases, there was a span of 12 bases. The CDR3 spans 13 residues. Germline assignment: CDR1 MDHEN and CDR2 SYDVKM. The CDR3 protein is CASTWGAEETQYF. DNA for the CDR3: TGTGCCAGCACTTGGGGGGCAGAAGAGACCCAGTACTTC.

This clonotype was observed a few times. CDR3 amino acids: CASSMGQVNSPLHF. The CDR3 DNA reads as TGTGCCAGTAGTATGGGACAGGTTAATTCACCCCTCCACTTT. The chain links TRBV19 to TRBJ1-6; 8 bases line up with TRBD1. Germline V gene data show CDR1 as LNHDA and CDR2 as SQIVND (reference sequence). The CDR3 covers 14 residues. Germline trimming cut 3 bases from V and 6 bases from J; bases unmatched to any gene: 1.

This clonotype was detected a few times. The chain recombines TRBV4-2 with TRBJ1-4; unclear D gene. V lost 3 bases to trimming and J lost 5 bases, with 16 bases between them. The CDR3 has 16 residues. Germline V CDR1 and CDR2: LGHNA, YNFKEQ. CDR3 nucleotide sequence: TGTGCCAGCAGCCAGCTCTGGACCGAAACAAATGAAAAACTGTTTTTT. Its translation: CASSQLWTETNEKLFF.

This clonotype came up a few times. J is TRBJ2-5 and V is TRBV5-5; D ambiguous. Germline V gives CDR1 SGHKS, CDR2 YYEKEE (reference sequence). CDR3 length: 14 residues. Trimming stripped 0 bases from V and 5 bases from J, with 11 bases between. CDR3 loop: CASSLARAGETQYF. CDR3 coding DNA: TGTGCCAGCAGCTTGGCTAGGGCCGGGGAGACCCAGTACTTC.

The rearrangement links TRBV20-1 to TRBJ2-1; D possibly corresponds to TRBD2 (5 bases). This CDR3 region has 12 residues. The V end lost 8 bases, the J end lost 8 bases, and 16 bases lay between the germline ends. Germline V gene lookup returns CDR1 DFQATT and CDR2 SNEGSKA (reference sequence). CDR3 nucleotides: TGCAGTATCGCTCGAGGGCCAGATGAGCAGTTCTTC. It specifies CSIARGPDEQFF.

This clonotype was found many times. This chain joins TRBV30 and TRBJ2-7, with D uncertain. The CDR3 is 12 amino acids. CDR1 is GTSNPN and CDR2 is SVGIG in the germline V gene (reference sequence). V lost 1 base and J 5 bases, leaving 9 bases between the germline ends. For the CDR3, the DNA is TGTGCCTGGAGTGCTCCCCGACACGAGCAGTACTTC. Its translation: CAWSAPRHEQYF.

V and J are TRBV14 and TRBJ2-2; D might be TRBD2 (6 bases). V was pared by 4 bases and J by 3 bases, with 18 bases between. Germline-derived CDR1 and CDR2 are SGHDN and FVKESK. This CDR3 has 17 amino acids. DNA for the CDR3: TGTGCCAGCAGCCTGCGTTGGAGGGGCCGAGACACCGGGGAGCTGTTTTTT. Translating it yields CASSLRWRGRDTGELFF.

The chain recombines TRBV11-3 with TRBJ2-1; 9 bases map to TRBD1. CDR1 is SGHNT, CDR2 YENEEA, per germline. The CDR3 runs to 15 residues. The V segment lost 5 bases and the J segment 4 bases; nucleotides outside the gene matches: 6. This CDR3 reads CASSTRQGGYNEQFF. The CDR3 DNA is TGTGCCAGCAGCACCAGACAGGGGGGGTACAATGAGCAGTTCTTC.